Shown below are 14 T cell receptor beta chains from a single sample sequenced in a study of T cell clonality in common variable immunodeficiency (dated by TCRdb to about 2015). The library was obtained by the immunoSEQ multiplex PCR assay. This is the immuneACCESS table as TCRdb keeps it, with only in-frame sequences that have V and J called. A part of the clones is gone; compared with another copy, unresolved V genes explain less than half, and the rest is unexplained. The data for this sample show some 52,000 clones, each detected more than once. The ten top clones hold nearly 3.5% of the sample. The sequenced sample was peripheral blood mononuclear cells. The receptors stem from a person aged 18-70 years in good health.

This clone was detected many times. Sequencing ends 3 residues short of the CDR3 end; the germline J gene provides the rest. The chain is built from TRBV29-1 and TRBJ2-5; D remains unclear. The length of the CDR3 is 15 residues. Trimming took off 0 bases at V and 0 bases at J, with 11 bases between the two ends. Germline V gene data show CDR1 as SQVTM and CDR2 as ANQGSEA. The CDR3 reads CSVEDSLLYQETQYF. The CDR3 bases that were read are TGCAGCGTTGAAGATTCCCTTTTATACCAAGAGACC.

The sample holds many counts of this clone. The read ends 3 residues early relative to the CDR3; the germline J gene fills the gap. This chain joins TRBV19 and TRBJ1-1, with D perhaps TRBD1 (6 bases). Germline lookup yields CDR1 LNHDA and CDR2 SQIVND (reference sequence). V was trimmed by 3 bases and J by 4 bases, leaving 9 bases between them. The CDR3 has 13 amino acids. CDR3 in amino acids: CASSITGPTEAFF. The part of the CDR3 DNA that was read is TGTGCCAGTAGTATCACAGGGCCCACTGAA.

There are many counts of this clone. The DNA read from the CDR3 is TGCAGCGTTGTTCAGGGAGGGACTGAA. This sequence encodes CSVVQGGTE. The full CDR3 reads CSVVQGGTEAFF. This chain links TRBV29-1 with TRBJ1-1; a weak D match, TRBD1 (5 bases). The CDR3 extends 3 residues past the end of the read, so its final part is completed from the germline J gene. CDR1 SQVTM and CDR2 ANQGSEA come from the germline V gene. The CDR3 is 12 residues long. V shed 4 bases and J shed 5 bases, with 11 bases lying between them. Variable domain in full (rest from reference TRBV29-1 and TRBJ1-1): SAVISQKPSRDICQRGTSLTIQCQVDSQVTMMFWYRQQPGQSLTLIATANQGSEATYESGFVIDKFPISRPNLTFSTLTVSNMSPEDSSIYLCSVVQGGTEAFFGQGTRLTVV.

This clone was found many times. The CDR3 goes on 3 residues after the read ends, and that part is filled in from the germline J gene. The chain joins TRBV5-4 to TRBJ1-2; TRBD1 matches at 7 bases. This CDR3 region has 16 residues. Germline trimming cut 3 bases from V and 4 bases from J; bases unmatched to any gene: 12. CDR1 is SGHNT and CDR2 is YYREEE in the germline V gene (reference sequence). The CDR3 here is CASSWGQTLPSYGYTF. The part of the CDR3 DNA that was read is TGTGCCAGCAGCTGGGGACAGACTCTTCCGTCCTATGGC.

This clone was counted at least ten times. One end of the junction fails to match germline, which may point to a read error. CDR3 region: CASSQELAGVSEQYF. The part of the CDR3 DNA that was read is TGCGCCAGCAGCCAAGAACTAGCGGGAGTTTCCGAG. The rearrangement uses TRBV4-2 and TRBJ2-7; 11 bases map to TRBD2. The read finishes 3 residues shy of the CDR3 end, and the germline J gene is used to complete it. There are 15 residues in the CDR3. Germline V lookup: CDR1 LGHNA, CDR2 YNFKEQ.

Points on this clone: The read is 3 residues too short to cover the CDR3 end, so that end is filled in from the germline J gene. This rearrangement joins TRBV11-3 to TRBJ1-1, with 7 bases identical to TRBD1. V lost 6 bases and J lost 5; bases outside the gene matches: 6. This CDR3 spans 13 amino acids. The germline V gene has CDR1 SGHNT and CDR2 YENEEA. This CDR3 reads CASSRGGQTEAFF. CDR3 bases read: TGTGCCAGCAGTCGTGGGGGACAGACTGAA.

This clone has just a few counts. The part of the CDR3 DNA that was read is TGCAGCCCTATACCCCCGGGGAATGAG. As protein: CSPIPPGNE. The whole CDR3 sequence is CSPIPPGNEQFF. This chain joins TRBV20-1 and TRBJ2-1, with D maybe TRBD2 (5 bases). The missing CDR3 end, 3 residues past where the read stops, is filled in from the germline J gene. The CDR3 runs 12 residues. The germline V gene encodes CDR1 DFQATT and CDR2 SNEGSKA (reference sequence).

This clone was observed at least ten times. The DNA ends 3 residues before the CDR3 does, and the rest of the CDR3 is filled in from the germline J gene. The chain uses TRBV29-1 and TRBJ1-1; possible D gene TRBD1, 5 bases. Trimming took off 4 bases at V and 5 bases at J, with 17 bases between the two ends. This CDR3 comprises 14 residues. Germline CDR1 is SQVTM and CDR2 is ANQGSEA. CDR3 residues: CSVGRGRTDTEAFF. The CDR3 DNA, read in part, is TGCAGCGTTGGGCGGGGGAGGACGGATACTGAA.

This clone occurred many times. The CDR3 is cut off 3 residues early in the read; its end comes from the germline J gene. The J gene is TRBJ2-3, the V gene TRBV20-1; 8 bases match TRBD1. The germline V gene encodes CDR1 DFQATT and CDR2 SNEGSKA (reference sequence). J lost 0 bases, V lost 8 bases, and 4 bases had no gene match. CDR3 length: 13 residues. The sequenced CDR3 bases are TGCAGTACCCAGGGGGCTAGCACAGATACG. This codes for CSTQGASTDT. The whole CDR3 reads CSTQGASTDTQYF.

This clone appeared many times. With the read ending 3 residues before the CDR3 end, the germline J gene is used to fill in that end. The rearrangement joins TRBV5-1 to TRBJ2-5; the D gene could be TRBD1 or TRBD2 (5 bases each). Germline CDR1 is SGHRS and CDR2 is YFSETQ. With 4 bases removed from V and 4 bases from J, the gap between germline ends came to 14 bases. The CDR3 loop spans 14 amino acids. CDR3 sequence: CASSLRSRGETQYF. The sequenced part of the CDR3 DNA is TGCGCCAGCAGCCTCCGATCGAGGGGAGAGACC.

This clone showed up many times. The read falls 3 residues short of the CDR3 end, and the missing part is taken from the germline J gene. Other DNA sequences within the sample encode an identical CDR3. The chain combines TRBV18 with TRBJ2-5, with a possible D match to TRBD1 (6 bases). V lost 6 bases to trimming and J lost 5 bases, with 10 bases between them. Germline values: CDR1 KGHSH, CDR2 LQKENI. The CDR3 runs 12 residues. This chain's CDR3 is CASSPRGETQYF. The sequenced CDR3 bases are TGTGCCAGCTCGCCAAGGGGGGAGACC.

This clone was picked up many times. The observed sequence ends 3 residues before the CDR3 terminus, with the missing tail filled in from the germline J gene. The chain links TRBV29-1 to TRBJ2-1; D might be TRBD2 (5 bases). The V and J ends lost 0 bases and 0 bases respectively, with 15 bases between them. The CDR3 length is 17 residues. Per germline, CDR1 SQVTM and CDR2 ANQGSEA. The chain's CDR3 is CSVEDPGNWGSYNEQFF. Partial CDR3 DNA: TGCAGCGTTGAAGATCCGGGGAACTGGGGCTCCTACAATGAG.

This clone has ten or more counts. The read is 3 residues too short to cover the CDR3 end, so that end is filled in from the germline J gene. This rearrangement joins TRBV10-3 to TRBJ2-7, with D perhaps matching TRBD1 (6 bases). The V end lost 0 bases, the J end lost 2 bases, and 11 bases lay between the germline ends. This CDR3 has 15 amino acids. CDR1 is ENHRY and CDR2 is SYGVKD in the germline V gene. The DNA read from the CDR3 is TGTGCCATCAGTGAGTCGAGTCACAGGGCCTACGAG. This translates into CAISESSHRAYE. The whole CDR3 protein reads CAISESSHRAYEQYF.

Ten or more counts support this clone. This chain's CDR3 is CSARGAGGAPRGGELFF. CDR3 bases read: TGCAGTGCTAGAGGGGCCGGGGGGGCGCCCCGTGGTGGGGAG. V gene TRBV20-1 combines with J gene TRBJ2-2; TRBD2 aligns across 8 bases. The read terminates 3 residues before the CDR3 end, so the remaining end is supplied by the germline J gene. CDR3 length: 17 residues. V was clipped by 1 base and J by 8 bases; unmatched bases: 15. The germline CDR1 and CDR2 sequences are DFQATT and SNEGSKA (reference sequence).